These 19 T cell receptor beta chains originate from one sample sequenced in a study of T cell responses to AZD1222 COVID-19 vaccine. Some clones are missing from TCRdb's copy, which holds only in-frame ones; the method was immunoSEQ multiplex PCR. The sample shows under 150,000 clones, 90% of them seen only once. The sample consisted of peripheral blood, taken 28 days after the second AZD1222 dose. The source of these receptors is an adult who received the AZD1222 COVID-19 vaccine.

The CDR3 nucleotides are TGTGCCACCAGCAGGGAAATGGCAGGGGGCAATTGGAACACTGAAGCTTTCTTT. Amino acid sequence: CATSREMAGGNWNTEAFF. J is TRBJ1-1 and V is TRBV15, with 8 bases fitting TRBD1. The V gene's germline CDR1 is LNHNV and CDR2 YYDKDF (reference sequence). The trim removed 3 bases at V and 1 base at J, leaving 13 bases unmatched. The CDR3 runs to 18 residues.

This chain connects TRBV28 to TRBJ1-3; tentatively, D is TRBD1 (6 bases). CDR1 and CDR2 (germline): MDHEN, SYDVKM. Trimming left V 1 base short and J 4 bases short, with 8 bases between. This CDR3 has 14 residues. This CDR3 is CASSLSGTGNTIYF. In DNA, the CDR3 is TGTGCCAGCAGTTTATCGGGGACAGGAAACACCATATATTTT.

In its sample, this clone was seen once. V is TRBV15 and J is TRBJ2-2; tentatively, D is TRBD1 or TRBD2 (5 bases each). CDR1 is LNHNV, CDR2 YYDKDF, per germline (reference sequence). With 8 bases removed from V and 0 bases from J, the gap between germline ends came to 13 bases. The CDR3 has 15 amino acids. The CDR3 nucleotides are TGTGCCACCTCTTGGGGGACGACGAACACCGGGGAGCTGTTTTTT. Protein sequence: CATSWGTTNTGELFF.

This chain joins TRBV29-1 and TRBJ2-2; 8 nucleotides match TRBD2. The junction had 9 bases not matched to a gene; V was cut back by 8 bases and J by 7 bases. Germline assignment: CDR1 SQVTM and CDR2 ANQGSEA. This CDR3 is built from 13 residues. The CDR3 DNA reads as TGCAGCCTGAGGCGGGGGGCCGACGGGGAGCTGTTTTTT. Translating gives CSLRRGADGELFF.

This clone came up once. The chain couples TRBV6-2 or TRBV6-3 to TRBJ1-2; TRBD1 is a possible D gene (6 bases). The germline gives CDR1 MNHEY, CDR2 SVGEGT. V gave up 2 bases and J gave up 4 bases, with 17 bases separating them. The CDR3 spans 16 residues. CDR3 nucleotides: TGTGCCAGCAGTTACCCCTCCGGGGACACAACCTATGGCTACACCTTC. This encodes CASSYPSGDTTYGYTF.

The chain is built from TRBV6-2 or TRBV6-3 and TRBJ2-1; D remains unclear. Looked up from germline, CDR1 is MNHEY and CDR2 is SVGEGT. The CDR3 loop spans 12 amino acids. The V end was cut by 0 bases, the J end by 8 bases, with 5 bases between. CDR3 in amino acids: CASSYSIHEQFF. The CDR3 region has the DNA TGTGCCAGCAGTTACTCGATCCATGAGCAGTTCTTC.

This rearrangement joins TRBV3-1 (or the pseudogene TRBV3-2) to TRBJ2-5; the match to TRBD2 covers 8 bases. Germline lookup yields CDR1 LGHDT and CDR2 YNNKEL (reference sequence). The CDR3 has 15 amino acids. V gave up 5 bases and J gave up 5 bases; unmatched junction bases: 10. The CDR3 spells CASSARASGRETQYF. The CDR3 DNA reads TGTGCCAGCAGCGCCCGGGCTAGCGGGCGGGAGACCCAGTACTTC.

The genes are TRBV5-1 and TRBJ2-1; TRBD2 agrees at 8 bases. CDR1 is SGHRS and CDR2 is YFSETQ in the germline V gene. V dropped 2 bases and J dropped 5; count of bases not matched to a gene: 3. This CDR3 spans 14 amino acids. The CDR3 loop is CASSFGTRDNEQFF. The CDR3 DNA sequence: TGCGCCAGCAGCTTTGGGACTAGGGACAATGAGCAGTTCTTC.

This sequence joins TRBV29-1 and TRBJ2-3; D uncertain. The CDR3 is 17 residues long. Trimming shortened V by 7 bases and J by 2 bases, and 25 bases separated the two germline ends. CDR1 is SQVTM and CDR2 is ANQGSEA in the germline V gene. The CDR3 sequence: CSAQYQALVTSTDTQYF. As DNA, the CDR3 is TGCAGCGCTCAGTACCAGGCTCTCGTAACCTCCACAGATACGCAGTATTTT.

The chain combines TRBV27 with TRBJ2-6; D not certain. Per germline, CDR1 MNHEY and CDR2 SMNVEV (reference sequence). Deletions cut 4 bases from V and 0 bases from J, with 7 bases between. This CDR3 spans 15 amino acids. The CDR3 region has the DNA TGTGCCAGCAGTTCAACAAGCTCTGGGGCCAACGTCCTGACTTTC. Translated, it gives CASSSTSSGANVLTF.

The chain has TRBV27 and TRBJ2-3; 14 bases agree with TRBD2. CDR1 MNHEY and CDR2 SMNVEV come from the germline V gene (reference sequence). The CDR3 spans 16 residues. Losses at the gene ends were 5 bases for V and 7 bases for J; bases not matched to a gene: 8. CDR3 nucleotides: TGTGCCAGCAGTAAACCCGGGACTAGCGGGAGCTATACGCAGTATTTT. Translating gives CASSKPGTSGSYTQYF.

The CDR3 is CASSSEGDQPQHF. CDR3 DNA sequence: TGTGCCAGCAGTAGCGAGGGGGACCAGCCCCAGCATTTT. The genes are TRBV6-4 and TRBJ1-5; tentatively, D is TRBD1 (6 bases). V lost 5 bases and J lost 7, with 12 bases in between. Germline CDR1 and CDR2: MRHNA and SNTAGT. This CDR3 contains 13 residues.

This chain uses TRBV7-3 with TRBJ1-1; 7 bases fit TRBD1. The CDR3 is 13 amino acids. J gave up 4 bases and V 5 bases, and 4 bases lay outside the gene matches. Germline V gene sequence: CDR1 SGHTA, CDR2 FQGTGA. CDR3 bases: TGTGCCAGCAGCCTCGACAGGGCCACTGAAGCTTTCTTT. Translated, it gives CASSLDRATEAFF. Combining the CDR3 with reference TRBV7-3 and TRBJ1-1 gives the whole variable domain GAGVSQTPSNKVTEKGKYVELRCDPISGHTALYWYRQSLGQGPEFLIYFQGTGAADDSGLPNDRFFAVRPEGSVSTLKIQRTERGDSAVYLCASSLDRATEAFFGQGTRLTVV.

The chain couples TRBV5-4 to TRBJ2-7; D gene unclear. V lost 3 bases and J 0 bases, leaving 13 bases between the germline ends. Germline values: CDR1 SGHNT, CDR2 YYREEE (reference sequence). The CDR3 is made up of 15 amino acids. CDR3 DNA: TGTGCCAGCAGCTCGCCTGACAAGAGCTCCTACGAGCAGTACTTC. The encoded protein is CASSSPDKSSYEQYF.

This clone was picked up a small number of times. Here the CDR3 reads CASSTPQGLNGYTF. The CDR3 DNA is TGTGCCAGTAGTACCCCCCAGGGACTCAATGGCTACACCTTC. The gene calls are TRBV19 and TRBJ1-2; D may be TRBD1 (5 bases). Between the trimmed V and J ends, which lost 4 bases and 6 bases, there was a span of 15 bases. From germline, CDR1 is LNHDA and CDR2 SQIVND (reference sequence). CDR3 length: 14 amino acids. Combining the CDR3 with reference TRBV19 and TRBJ1-2 gives the whole variable domain DGGITQSPKYLFRKEGQNVTLSCEQNLNHDAMYWYRQDPGQGLRLIYYSQIVNDFQKGDIAEGYSVSREKKESFPLTVTSAQKNPTAFYLCASSTPQGLNGYTFGSGTRLTVV.

The chain couples TRBV5-1 to TRBJ1-1, with D hard to call. V lost 0 bases and J 1 base, leaving 10 bases between the germline ends. CDR3 length: 15 residues. CDR1 is SGHRS, CDR2 YFSETQ, per germline. DNA of the CDR3: TGCGCCAGCAGCTTGGCAGGTGGGCCGAACACTGAAGCTTTCTTT. Translation: CASSLAGGPNTEAFF.

The DNA for the CDR3 is TGTGCCAGTAGTATAGATCCACGAAACACCATATATTTT. The encoded protein is CASSIDPRNTIYF. The chain employs TRBV19 and TRBJ1-3; D remains unclear. The CDR3 covers 13 residues. Germline V gene lookup returns CDR1 LNHDA and CDR2 SQIVND (reference sequence). V lost 0 bases and J lost 5, with 5 bases in between.

CDR3 sequence: CAISENQGAGGYTF. The CDR3 nucleotides are TGTGCCATCAGTGAGAACCAGGGAGCGGGAGGCTACACCTTC. This chain joins TRBV10-3 and TRBJ1-2; maybe TRBD1 (5 bases). CDR1 and CDR2 from the germline V gene are ENHRY and SYGVKD. The CDR3 loop spans 14 amino acids. V lost 2 bases, J lost 8 bases, and 15 bases lay in between.

The chain recombines TRBV5-4 with TRBJ2-1; D is ambiguous. The CDR3 runs 16 residues. With 0 bases removed from V and 0 bases from J, the gap between germline ends came to 10 bases. The germline V gene encodes CDR1 SGHNT and CDR2 YYREEE (reference sequence). The CDR3 is CASSLDGSRSYNEQFF. The CDR3 region has the DNA TGTGCCAGCAGCTTGGACGGTAGTCGCTCCTACAATGAGCAGTTCTTC.